This T cell receptor (beta chain) originates from a study of cytomegalovirus exposure and HLA in healthy donors. The study ran its PCR with 60 Vbeta and 13 Jbeta primers. Clones were sequenced by immunoSEQ multiplex PCR, and TCRdb holds only the in-frame ones, with some missing. The sample contains under 150,000 clones, over 60% of which appear only once. The clonotype comes from a man aged 35 to 55 in good health and CMV-seropositive. The sequencing sample was made of PBMCs.

The CDR3, as DNA: TGTGCCAGCAACCAAGCGGGAGGGCAAGATACGCAGTATTTT. This encodes CASNQAGGQDTQYF. This chain links TRBV7-8 with TRBJ2-3; 10 bases map to TRBD2. Losses at the gene ends were 7 bases for V and 5 bases for J; bases not matched to a gene: 6. This CDR3 is built from 14 residues. Germline V CDR1 and CDR2: SGHVS, FQNEAQ. The variable domain in full, with the rest retrieved from reference TRBV7-8 and TRBJ2-3, is GAGVSQSPRYKVAKRGQDVALRCDPISGHVSLFWYQQALGQGPEFLTYFQNEAQLDKSGLPSDRFFAERPEGSVSTLKIQRTQQEDSAVYLCASNQAGGQDTQYFGPGTRLTVL.